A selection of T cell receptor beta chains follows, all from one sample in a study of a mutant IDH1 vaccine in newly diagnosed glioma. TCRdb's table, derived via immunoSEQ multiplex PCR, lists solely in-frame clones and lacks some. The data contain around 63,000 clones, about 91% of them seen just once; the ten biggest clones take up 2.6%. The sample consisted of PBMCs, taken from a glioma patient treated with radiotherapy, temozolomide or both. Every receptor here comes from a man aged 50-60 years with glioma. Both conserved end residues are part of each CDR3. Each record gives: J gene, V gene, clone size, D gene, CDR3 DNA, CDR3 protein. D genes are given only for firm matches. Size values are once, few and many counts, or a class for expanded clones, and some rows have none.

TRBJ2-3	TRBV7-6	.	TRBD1	TGTGCCAGCAGCACCCGCTCGGACAGGGTAACAGATACGCAGTATTTT	CASSTRSDRVTDTQYF
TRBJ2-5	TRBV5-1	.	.	TGCGCCAGCCCCCCAAGGCGGGACAGCCGGGAGACCCAGTACTTC	CASPPRRDSRETQYF
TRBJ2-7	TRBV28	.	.	TGTGCCAGCAGAACCGCCGGGACATCTACCTACGAGCAGTACTTC	CASRTAGTSTYEQYF
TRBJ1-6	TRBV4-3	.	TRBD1	TGCGCCAGCAGCCAGGCGACAGGGCGTAGGAATAATTCACCCCTCCACTTT	CASSQATGRRNNSPLHF
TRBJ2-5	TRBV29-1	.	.	TGCAGCGTTCTCAGGGGAATCATCTTCGGCTTTGAGACCCAGTACTTC	CSVLRGIIFGFETQYF
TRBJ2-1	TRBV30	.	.	TGTGCCTGGATTAAACCAGAGATCTACAATGAGCAGTTCTTC	CAWIKPEIYNEQFF
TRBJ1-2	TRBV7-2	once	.	TGTGCCAGCAGCTTAAGTTCCCCGTATGGCTACACCTTC	CASSLSSPYGYTF
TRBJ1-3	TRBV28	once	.	TGTGCCAGCAGCCCTACAGGGTCTGGAAACACCATATATTTT	CASSPTGSGNTIYF
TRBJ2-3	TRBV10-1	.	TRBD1	TGCGCCAGCAGTGACGCCCCGGGGACAGGGGCGGCAGATACGCAGTATTTT	CASSDAPGTGAADTQYF
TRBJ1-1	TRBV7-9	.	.	TGTGCCAGCAGCTTACATCCGCAAACTGAAGCTTTCTTT	CASSLHPQTEAFF
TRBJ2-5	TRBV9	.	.	TGTGCCAGCAGCGCCGATATCGACGGGGAGACCCAGTACTTC	CASSADIDGETQYF
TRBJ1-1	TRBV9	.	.	TGTGCCAGCAGCGACCTTATGAACACTGAAGCTTTCTTT	CASSDLMNTEAFF
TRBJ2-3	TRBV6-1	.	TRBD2	TGTGCCAGCAGTGGGGCTAGCGGGGGCCTAGGCACAGATACGCAGTATTTT	CASSGASGGLGTDTQYF
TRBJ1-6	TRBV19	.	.	TGTGCCAGTAGTAGGCCGGAGCATAATTCACCCCTCCACTTT	CASSRPEHNSPLHF
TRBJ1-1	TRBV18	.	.	TGTGCCAGCTCACCGTCCAGTACTAGCACTGAAGCTTTCTTT	CASSPSSTSTEAFF
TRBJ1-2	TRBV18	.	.	TGTGCCAGCTCACTCGCGGCGGGCTCGGACGTCTATGGCTACACCTTC	CASSLAAGSDVYGYTF
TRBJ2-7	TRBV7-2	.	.	TGTGCCAGCAGCCCAGGCGGGATTCTCACCTACGAGCAGTACTTC	CASSPGGILTYEQYF
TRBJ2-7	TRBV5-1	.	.	TGCGCCAGCAGCTTGAATGAGGGCAGGGCTTCCTACGAGCAGTACTTC	CASSLNEGRASYEQYF
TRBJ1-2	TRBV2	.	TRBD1	TGTGCCAGCAGCGCCGTCAACAGGGGTGACTATGGCTACACCTTC	CASSAVNRGDYGYTF
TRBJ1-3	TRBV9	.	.	TGTGCCAGCAGCGTACGCTGGGCGGACTCTGGAAACACCATATATTTT	CASSVRWADSGNTIYF
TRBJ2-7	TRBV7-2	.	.	TGTGCCAGCAGCCCCTTAATAGTCCACGAGCAGTACTTC	CASSPLIVHEQYF
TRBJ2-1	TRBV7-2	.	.	TGTGCCAGCAGCTTACAGCCCGGGGGCTCCTACAATGAGCAGTTCTTC	CASSLQPGGSYNEQFF
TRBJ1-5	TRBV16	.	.	TGTGCCAGCAGCCAATCTAAGCAGGGAGGCAATCAGCCCCAGCATTTT	CASSQSKQGGNQPQHF
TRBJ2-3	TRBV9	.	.	TGTGCCAGCAGCGATAACCGGGCCTCAGGCCCAGATACGCAGTATTTT	CASSDNRASGPDTQYF
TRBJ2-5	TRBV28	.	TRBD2	TGTGCCAGCAGTGTCTCACTAGCGGAAGAGTACTTC	CASSVSLAEEYF
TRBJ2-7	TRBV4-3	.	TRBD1	TGCGCCAGCAGCCAAGGCGCCGGGACAGGGTCCTACGAGCAGTACTTC	CASSQGAGTGSYEQYF
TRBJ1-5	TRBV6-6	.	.	TGTGCCAGCAGCCAAAACAGGGCGCGTCAGCCCCAGCATTTT	CASSQNRARQPQHF
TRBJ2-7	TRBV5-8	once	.	TGTGCCAGCGCAGCCCCACCGCTACAGTACTTC	CASAAPPLQYF
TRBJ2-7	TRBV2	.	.	TGTGCCAGCAGTGCTTATAGCGGAAATGCCTACGAGCAGTACTTC	CASSAYSGNAYEQYF
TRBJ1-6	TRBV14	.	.	TGTGCCAGCACTATCGGCTCCTATAATTCACCCCTCCACTTT	CASTIGSYNSPLHF
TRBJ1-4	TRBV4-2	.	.	TGTGCCAGCAGCCAACAAAATAATGAAAAACTGTTTTTT	CASSQQNNEKLFF
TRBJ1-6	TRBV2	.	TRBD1	TGTGCCAGCAGTGATTTCAGGGGGGCCAATTCACCCCTCCACTTT	CASSDFRGANSPLHF
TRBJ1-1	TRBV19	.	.	TGTGCCAGTATGGATAGGGTGAACACTGAAGCTTTCTTT	CASMDRVNTEAFF
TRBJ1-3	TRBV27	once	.	TGTGCCAGCGGGCGACCCGGAAACACCATATATTTT	CASGRPGNTIYF
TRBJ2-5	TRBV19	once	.	TGTGCCAGTAGCTCGTTTGGACTTCAAGAGACCCAGTACTTC	CASSSFGLQETQYF
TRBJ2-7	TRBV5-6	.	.	TGTGCCAGCAGCGGGGGCTACGAGCAGTACTTC	CASSGGYEQYF
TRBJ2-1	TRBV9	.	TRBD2	TGTGCCAGCAGCTCCCGGGAAGTAGCGGGGAGGAGGTACAATGAGCAGTTCTTC	CASSSREVAGRRYNEQFF
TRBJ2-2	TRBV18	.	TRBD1	TGTGCCAGCTCACCGATGGGACAGGCCAACACCGGGGAGCTGTTTTTT	CASSPMGQANTGELFF
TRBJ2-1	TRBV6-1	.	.	TGTGCCAGCAGTGTGGCGTTAGGGTCCTACAATGAGCAGTTCTTC	CASSVALGSYNEQFF
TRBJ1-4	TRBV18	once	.	TGTGCCAGCTCACCCGTGAGACAGGCTGCAACTAATGAAAAACTGTTTTTT	CASSPVRQAATNEKLFF
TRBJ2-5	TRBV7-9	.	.	TGTGCCAGCAGCTTGAAAGACTACCGAACGTACCAAGAGACCCAGTACTTC	CASSLKDYRTYQETQYF
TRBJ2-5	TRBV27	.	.	TGTGCCAGCAGTTTAACTGGCGGGCCAGAGACCCAGTACTTC	CASSLTGGPETQYF
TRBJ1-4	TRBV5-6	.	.	TGTGCCAGCAGGACCACCGGGACGGCAAATGAAAAACTGTTTTTT	CASRTTGTANEKLFF
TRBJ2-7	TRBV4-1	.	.	TGCGCCAGCAGCCTTGTGGGGGGAAGCACAGGTCCTAGGGAGCAGTACTTC	CASSLVGGSTGPREQYF
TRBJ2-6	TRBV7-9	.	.	TGTGCCAGCAGCCCAGGGGTTTTCTCTGGGGCCAACGTCCTGACTTTC	CASSPGVFSGANVLTF
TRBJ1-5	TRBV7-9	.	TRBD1	TGTGCCAGCAGCTTGACGGGACAGGGAAATCAGCCCCAGCATTTT	CASSLTGQGNQPQHF
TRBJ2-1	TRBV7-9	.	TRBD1	TGTGCCAGCAGCCGACAGGGGGACACCTACAATGAGCAGTTCTTC	CASSRQGDTYNEQFF
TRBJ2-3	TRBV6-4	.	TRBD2	TGTGCCAGCAGTCGACTAGCGGGAGGAGGTCCAGATACGCAGTATTTT	CASSRLAGGGPDTQYF
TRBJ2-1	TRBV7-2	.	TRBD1	TGTGCCAGCAGCTTAGGGACAGGCAGCTACAATGAGCAGTTCTTC	CASSLGTGSYNEQFF
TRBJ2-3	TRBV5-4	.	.	TGTGCCAGCAGCGCGGTGGGGGATACGCAGTATTTT	CASSAVGDTQYF
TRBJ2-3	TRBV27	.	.	TGTGCCAGCACTGTAACTCCAAGCTCTAGCACAGATACGCAGTATTTT	CASTVTPSSSTDTQYF
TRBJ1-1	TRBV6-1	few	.	TGTGCCAGCAGGAGGGATGGGATCACTGAAGCTTTCTTT	CASRRDGITEAFF
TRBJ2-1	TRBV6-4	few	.	TGTGCCAGCAGTGACGAATCCGGGAGTTTGACTGAGCAGTTCTTC	CASSDESGSLTEQFF